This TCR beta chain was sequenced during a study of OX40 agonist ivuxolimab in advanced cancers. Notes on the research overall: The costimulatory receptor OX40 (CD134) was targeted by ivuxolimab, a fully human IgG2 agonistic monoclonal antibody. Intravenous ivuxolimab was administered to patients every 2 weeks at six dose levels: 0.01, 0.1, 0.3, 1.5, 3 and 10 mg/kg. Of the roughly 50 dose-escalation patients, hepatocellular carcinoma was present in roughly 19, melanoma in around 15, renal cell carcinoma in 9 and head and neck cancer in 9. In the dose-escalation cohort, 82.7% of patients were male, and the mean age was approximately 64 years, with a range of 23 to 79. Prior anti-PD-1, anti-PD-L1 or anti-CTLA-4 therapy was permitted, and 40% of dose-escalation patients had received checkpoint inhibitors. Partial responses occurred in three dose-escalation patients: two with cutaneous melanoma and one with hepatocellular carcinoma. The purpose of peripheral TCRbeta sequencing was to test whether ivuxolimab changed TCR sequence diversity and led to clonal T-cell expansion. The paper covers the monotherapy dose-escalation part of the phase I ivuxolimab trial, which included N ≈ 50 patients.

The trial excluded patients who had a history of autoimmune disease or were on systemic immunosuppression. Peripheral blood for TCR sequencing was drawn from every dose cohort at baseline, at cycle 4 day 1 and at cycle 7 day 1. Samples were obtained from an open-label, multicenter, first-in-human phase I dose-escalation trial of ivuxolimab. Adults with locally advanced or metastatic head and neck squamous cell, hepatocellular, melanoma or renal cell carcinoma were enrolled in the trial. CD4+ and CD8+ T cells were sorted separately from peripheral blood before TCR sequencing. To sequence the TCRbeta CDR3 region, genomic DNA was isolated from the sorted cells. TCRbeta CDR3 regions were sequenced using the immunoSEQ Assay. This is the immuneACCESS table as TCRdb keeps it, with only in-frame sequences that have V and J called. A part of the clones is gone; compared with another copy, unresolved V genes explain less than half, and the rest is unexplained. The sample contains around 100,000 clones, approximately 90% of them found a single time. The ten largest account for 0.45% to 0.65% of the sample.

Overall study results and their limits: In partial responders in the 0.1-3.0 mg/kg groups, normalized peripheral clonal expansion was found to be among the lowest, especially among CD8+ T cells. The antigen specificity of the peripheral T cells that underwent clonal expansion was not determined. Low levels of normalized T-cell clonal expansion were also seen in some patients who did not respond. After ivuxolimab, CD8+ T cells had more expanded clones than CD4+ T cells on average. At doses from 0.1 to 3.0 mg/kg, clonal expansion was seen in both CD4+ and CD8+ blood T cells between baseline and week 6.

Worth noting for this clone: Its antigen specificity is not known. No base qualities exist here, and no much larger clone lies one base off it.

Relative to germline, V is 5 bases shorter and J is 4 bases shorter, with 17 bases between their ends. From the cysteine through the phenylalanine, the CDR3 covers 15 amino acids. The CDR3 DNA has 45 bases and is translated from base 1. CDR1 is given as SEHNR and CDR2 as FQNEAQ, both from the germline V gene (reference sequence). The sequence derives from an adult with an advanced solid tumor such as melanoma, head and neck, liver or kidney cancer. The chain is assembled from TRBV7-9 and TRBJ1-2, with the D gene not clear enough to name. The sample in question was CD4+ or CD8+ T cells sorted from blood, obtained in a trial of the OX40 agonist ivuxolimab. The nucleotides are TGTGCCAGCAGCCTCCATCCACTGACGGGCTATGGCTACACCTTC. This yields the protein CASSLHPLTGYGYTF. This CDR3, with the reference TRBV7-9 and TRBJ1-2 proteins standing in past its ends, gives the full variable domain DTGVSQNPRHKITKRGQNVTFRCDPISEHNRLYWYRQTLGQGPEFLTYFQNEAQLEKSRLLSDRFSAERPKGSFSTLEIQRTEQGDSAMYLCASSLHPLTGYGYTFGSGTRLTVV.